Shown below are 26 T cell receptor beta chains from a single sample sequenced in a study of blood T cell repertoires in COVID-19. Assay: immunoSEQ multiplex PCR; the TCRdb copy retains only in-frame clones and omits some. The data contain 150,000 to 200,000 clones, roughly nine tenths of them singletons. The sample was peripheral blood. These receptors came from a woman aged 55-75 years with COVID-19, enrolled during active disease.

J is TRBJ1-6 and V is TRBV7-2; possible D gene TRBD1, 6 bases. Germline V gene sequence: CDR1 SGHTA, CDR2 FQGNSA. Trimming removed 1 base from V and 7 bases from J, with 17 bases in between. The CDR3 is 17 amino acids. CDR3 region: CASSLGARTGFNSPLHF. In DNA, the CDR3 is TGTGCCAGCAGCTTAGGAGCCCGAACAGGGTTCAATTCACCCCTCCACTTT.

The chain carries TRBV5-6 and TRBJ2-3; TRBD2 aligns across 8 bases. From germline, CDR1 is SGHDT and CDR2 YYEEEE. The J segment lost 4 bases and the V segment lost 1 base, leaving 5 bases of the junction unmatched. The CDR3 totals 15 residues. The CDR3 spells CASSLFGGRSDTQYF. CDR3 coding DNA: TGTGCCAGCAGCTTGTTTGGCGGGAGGTCAGATACGCAGTATTTT.

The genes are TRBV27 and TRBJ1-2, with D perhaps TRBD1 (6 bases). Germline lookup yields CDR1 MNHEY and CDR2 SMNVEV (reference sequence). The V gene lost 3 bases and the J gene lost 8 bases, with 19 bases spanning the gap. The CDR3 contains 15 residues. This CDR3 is CASSFQGPAKRGYTF. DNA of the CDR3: TGTGCCAGCAGTTTCCAGGGGCCCGCCAAACGGGGCTACACCTTC.

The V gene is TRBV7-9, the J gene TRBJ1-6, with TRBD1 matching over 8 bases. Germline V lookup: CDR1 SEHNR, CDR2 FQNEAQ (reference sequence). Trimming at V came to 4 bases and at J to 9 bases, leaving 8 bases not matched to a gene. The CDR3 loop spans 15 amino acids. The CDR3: CASSSGGGEGSPLHF. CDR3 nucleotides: TGTGCCAGCAGCTCAGGGGGCGGTGAGGGTTCACCCCTCCACTTT.

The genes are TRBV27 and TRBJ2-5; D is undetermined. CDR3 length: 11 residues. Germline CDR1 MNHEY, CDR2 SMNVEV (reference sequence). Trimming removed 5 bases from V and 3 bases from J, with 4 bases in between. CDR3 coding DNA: TGTGCCAGCAGTCTAAAAGAGACCCAGTACTTC. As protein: CASSLKETQYF.

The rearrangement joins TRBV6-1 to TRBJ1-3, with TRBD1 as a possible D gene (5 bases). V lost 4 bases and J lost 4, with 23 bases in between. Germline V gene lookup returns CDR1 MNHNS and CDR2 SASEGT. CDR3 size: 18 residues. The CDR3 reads CASSGLRDFTSGGNTIYF. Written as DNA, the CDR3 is TGTGCCAGCAGTGGCCTTAGGGACTTCACTTCGGGAGGAAACACCATATATTTT.

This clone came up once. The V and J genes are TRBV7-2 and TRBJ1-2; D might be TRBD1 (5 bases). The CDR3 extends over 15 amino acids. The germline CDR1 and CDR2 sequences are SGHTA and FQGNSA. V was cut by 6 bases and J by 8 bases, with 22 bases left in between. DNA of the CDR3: TGTGCCAGCAGGTCCGTACAGGAAGATCTTTGGGGCTACACCTTC. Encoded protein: CASRSVQEDLWGYTF.

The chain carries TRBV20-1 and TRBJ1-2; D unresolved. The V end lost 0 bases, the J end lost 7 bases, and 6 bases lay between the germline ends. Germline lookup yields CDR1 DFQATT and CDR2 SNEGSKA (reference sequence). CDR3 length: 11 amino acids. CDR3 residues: CSAREGGGYTF. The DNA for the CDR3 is TGCAGTGCTAGAGAGGGAGGTGGCTACACCTTC.

DNA of the CDR3: TGTGCCATCAGTGAGTCTCCCACTAGCGGGAGTGTCGACGAGCAGTACTTC. Translated: CAISESPTSGSVDEQYF. The chain is built from TRBV10-3 and TRBJ2-7, with 11 bases lining up with TRBD2. The V segment lost 0 bases and the J segment 5 bases; nucleotides outside the gene matches: 9. The germline CDR1 and CDR2 sequences are ENHRY and SYGVKD. There are 17 residues in the CDR3.

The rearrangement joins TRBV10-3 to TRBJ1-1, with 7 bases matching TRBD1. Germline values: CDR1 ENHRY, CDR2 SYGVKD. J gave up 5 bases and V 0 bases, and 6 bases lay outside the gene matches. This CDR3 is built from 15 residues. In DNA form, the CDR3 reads TGTGCCATCAGTGAGTCGGGAACAGGGGAAACTGAAGCTTTCTTT. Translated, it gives CAISESGTGETEAFF.

Here the CDR3 DNA reads TGTGCCAGTAGCGGGACAGGGGGCAATGAAAAACTGTTTTTT. Amino acid sequence: CASSGTGGNEKLFF. The chain is built from TRBV19 and TRBJ1-4; TRBD1 matches 12 bases. After removal of 6 bases from V and 5 bases from J, the junction contained 1 base not matched to a gene. This CDR3 spans 14 amino acids. The germline gives CDR1 LNHDA, CDR2 SQIVND (reference sequence).

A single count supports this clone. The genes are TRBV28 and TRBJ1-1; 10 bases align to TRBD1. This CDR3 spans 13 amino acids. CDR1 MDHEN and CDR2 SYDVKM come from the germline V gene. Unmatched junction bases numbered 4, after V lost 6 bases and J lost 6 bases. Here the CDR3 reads CASSLDRGPEAFF. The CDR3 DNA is TGTGCCAGCAGCCTCGACAGGGGGCCTGAAGCTTTCTTT. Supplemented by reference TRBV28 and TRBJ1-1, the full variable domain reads DVKVTQSSRYLVKRTGEKVFLECVQDMDHENMFWYRQDPGLGLRLIYFSYDVKMKEKGDIPEGYSVSREKKERFSLILESASTNQTSMYLCASSLDRGPEAFFGQGTRLTVV.

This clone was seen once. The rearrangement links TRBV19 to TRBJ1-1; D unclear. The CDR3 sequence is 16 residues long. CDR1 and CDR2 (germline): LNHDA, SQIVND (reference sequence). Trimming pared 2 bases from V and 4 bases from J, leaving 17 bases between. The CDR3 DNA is TGTGCCAGTAGTATAAGTCGGACGGTCCGGGGCACTGAAGCTTTCTTT. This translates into CASSISRTVRGTEAFF.

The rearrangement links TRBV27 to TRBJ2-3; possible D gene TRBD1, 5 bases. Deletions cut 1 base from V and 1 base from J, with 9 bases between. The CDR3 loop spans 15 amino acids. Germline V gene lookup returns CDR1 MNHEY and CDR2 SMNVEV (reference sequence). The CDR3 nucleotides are TGTGCCAGCAGTTTATATGCCAGGGGCACAGATACGCAGTATTTT. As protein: CASSLYARGTDTQYF.

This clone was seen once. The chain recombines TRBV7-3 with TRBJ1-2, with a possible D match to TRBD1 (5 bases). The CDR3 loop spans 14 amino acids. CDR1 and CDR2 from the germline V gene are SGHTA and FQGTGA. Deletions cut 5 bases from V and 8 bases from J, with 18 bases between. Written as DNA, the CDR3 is TGTGCCAGCAGCCTCGACTTCAGGGTGGAGGGCTACACCTTC. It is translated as CASSLDFRVEGYTF.

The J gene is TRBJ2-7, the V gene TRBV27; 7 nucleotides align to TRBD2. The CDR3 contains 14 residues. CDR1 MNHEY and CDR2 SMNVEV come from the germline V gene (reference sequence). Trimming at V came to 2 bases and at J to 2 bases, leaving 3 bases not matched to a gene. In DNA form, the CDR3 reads TGTGCCAGCAGTTTAGCGGGAGCCACCTACGAGCAGTACTTC. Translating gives CASSLAGATYEQYF.

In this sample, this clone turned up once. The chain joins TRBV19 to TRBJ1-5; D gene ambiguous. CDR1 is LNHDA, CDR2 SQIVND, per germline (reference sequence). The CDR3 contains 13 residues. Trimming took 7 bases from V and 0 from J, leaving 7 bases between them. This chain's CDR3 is CASNGYSNQPQHF. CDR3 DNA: TGTGCCAGTAACGGTTATAGCAATCAGCCCCAGCATTTT. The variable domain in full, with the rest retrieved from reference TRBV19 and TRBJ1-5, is DGGITQSPKYLFRKEGQNVTLSCEQNLNHDAMYWYRQDPGQGLRLIYYSQIVNDFQKGDIAEGYSVSREKKESFPLTVTSAQKNPTAFYLCASNGYSNQPQHFGDGTRLSIL.

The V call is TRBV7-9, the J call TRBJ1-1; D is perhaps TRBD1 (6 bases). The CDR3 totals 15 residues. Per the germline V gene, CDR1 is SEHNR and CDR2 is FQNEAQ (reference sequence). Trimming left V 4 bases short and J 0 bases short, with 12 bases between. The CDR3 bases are TGTGCCAGCAGCTCCGCCGGGACACTGAACACTGAAGCTTTCTTT. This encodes CASSSAGTLNTEAFF.

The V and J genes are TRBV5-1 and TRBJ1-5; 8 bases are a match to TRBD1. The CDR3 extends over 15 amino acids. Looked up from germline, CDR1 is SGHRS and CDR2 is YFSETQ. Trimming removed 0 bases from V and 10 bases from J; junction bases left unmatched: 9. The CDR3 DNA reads TGCGCCAGCAGCTTGGATGGACAGGGAATCAGCCCCCAGCATTTT. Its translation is CASSLDGQGISPQHF.

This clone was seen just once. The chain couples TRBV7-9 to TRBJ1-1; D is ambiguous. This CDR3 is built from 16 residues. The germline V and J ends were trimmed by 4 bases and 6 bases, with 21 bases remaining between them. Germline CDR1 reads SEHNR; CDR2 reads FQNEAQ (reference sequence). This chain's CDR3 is CASSSPVRVGGAEAFF. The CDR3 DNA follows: TGTGCCAGCAGCTCCCCGGTCAGAGTCGGCGGGGCTGAAGCTTTCTTT.

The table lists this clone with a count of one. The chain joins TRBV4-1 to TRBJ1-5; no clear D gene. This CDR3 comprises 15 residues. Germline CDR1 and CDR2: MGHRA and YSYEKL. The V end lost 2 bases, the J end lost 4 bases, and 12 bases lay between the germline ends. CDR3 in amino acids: CASSQSAGTNQPQHF. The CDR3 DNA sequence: TGCGCCAGCAGCCAATCGGCAGGTACAAATCAGCCCCAGCATTTT.

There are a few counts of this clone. CDR3 residues: CAWRDRGSQPQHF. As DNA, the CDR3 is TGTGCCTGGAGGGACAGGGGAAGTCAGCCCCAGCATTTT. The V and J genes are TRBV30 and TRBJ1-5, with TRBD1 matching 9 bases. V lost 3 bases, J lost 6 bases, and 3 bases stayed unmatched. The CDR3 extends over 13 amino acids. CDR1 GTSNPN and CDR2 SVGIG come from the germline V gene (reference sequence).

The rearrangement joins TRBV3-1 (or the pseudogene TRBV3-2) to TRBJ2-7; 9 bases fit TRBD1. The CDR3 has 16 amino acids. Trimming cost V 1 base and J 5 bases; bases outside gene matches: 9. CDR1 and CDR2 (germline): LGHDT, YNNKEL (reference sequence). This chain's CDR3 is CASSQVVGTGSNEQYF. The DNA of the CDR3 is TGTGCCAGCAGCCAAGTAGTCGGGACAGGGTCTAACGAGCAGTACTTC.

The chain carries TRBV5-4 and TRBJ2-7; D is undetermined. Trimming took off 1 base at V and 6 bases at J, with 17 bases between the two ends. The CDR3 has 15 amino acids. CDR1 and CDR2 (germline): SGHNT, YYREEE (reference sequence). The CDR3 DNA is TGTGCCAGCAGCTTGCGATGGCAAAATCAGGCCGAGCAGTACTTC. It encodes CASSLRWQNQAEQYF.

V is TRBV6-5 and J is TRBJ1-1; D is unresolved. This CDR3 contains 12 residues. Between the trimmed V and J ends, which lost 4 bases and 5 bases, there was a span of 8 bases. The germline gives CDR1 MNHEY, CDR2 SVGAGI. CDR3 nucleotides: TGTGCCAGCAGTTTACAGTGGACTGAAGCTTTCTTT. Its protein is CASSLQWTEAFF.

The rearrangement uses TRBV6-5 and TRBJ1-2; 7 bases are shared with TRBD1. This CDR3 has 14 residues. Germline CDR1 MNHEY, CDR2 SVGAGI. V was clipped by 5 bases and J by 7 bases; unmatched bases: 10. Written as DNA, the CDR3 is TGTGCCAGCAGTCACCGACAGGGTCGTTTTGGCTACACCTTC. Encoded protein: CASSHRQGRFGYTF.